The 5 T cell receptor beta chains in this list originate from one sample, sequenced in a study of shared clonotypes between healthy human individuals. Only CD45RO-negative cells positively selected for CCR7 counted as naive CD8 cells, so terminally differentiated effector memory CD45RA+ cells were excluded. Assay: immunoSEQ multiplex PCR; the TCRdb copy retains only in-frame clones and omits some. The sample includes around 2,000,000 clones, approximately 94% of them seen just once. Sample: naive CD8+ T cells sorted from blood. These receptor sequences come from a man aged 18 to 30 in good health.

CDR3 region: CASSQDQQGRGNEKLFF. The CDR3 coding sequence is TGCGCCAGCAGCCAAGATCAACAGGGCCGCGGTAATGAAAAACTGTTTTTT. The chain uses TRBV4-3 and TRBJ1-4; D is possibly TRBD1 (6 bases). V was shortened by 0 bases and J by 4 bases, with 15 bases between the two germline ends. The CDR3 has 17 amino acids. Germline V gives CDR1 LGHNA, CDR2 YSLEER.

V gene TRBV5-4 combines with J gene TRBJ2-7; 8 nucleotides match TRBD2. J was trimmed by 3 bases and V by 5 bases; bases with no gene match: 10. Germline V CDR1 and CDR2: SGHNT, YYREEE (reference sequence). The CDR3 covers 15 residues. The CDR3 nucleotides read TGTGCCAGCAGTATCGACGGGGGGGCGTTCTACGAGCAGTACTTC. Residues: CASSIDGGAFYEQYF.

The V gene is TRBV9, the J gene TRBJ2-5; D possibly corresponds to TRBD2 (7 bases). CDR3 length: 15 residues. Germline values: CDR1 SGDLS, CDR2 YYNGEE. Trimming took 0 bases from V and 4 from J, leaving 13 bases between them. The CDR3 here is CASSVDGGAPETQYF. CDR3 sequence (DNA): TGTGCCAGCAGCGTAGATGGGGGGGCCCCAGAGACCCAGTACTTC.

The chain combines TRBV27 with TRBJ2-1; 7 bases align to TRBD2. This CDR3 comprises 15 residues. After removal of 7 bases from V and 3 bases from J, the junction contained 9 bases not matched to a gene. Germline-derived CDR1 and CDR2 are MNHEY and SMNVEV (reference sequence). The CDR3 DNA reads as TGTGCCAGCACCCAAGGCGCTAGCGGCTACAATGAGCAGTTCTTC. Amino acid sequence: CASTQGASGYNEQFF.

The chain couples TRBV5-4 to TRBJ2-3, with TRBD2 matching 9 bases. The CDR3 is made up of 14 amino acids. The germline gives CDR1 SGHNT, CDR2 YYREEE (reference sequence). V lost 5 bases, J lost 6 bases, and 7 bases stayed unmatched. The CDR3 spells CASSLAGAGDTQYF. In nucleotides, the CDR3 is TGTGCCAGCAGTTTAGCGGGGGCCGGGGATACGCAGTATTTT.